These 22 T cell receptor beta chains were all obtained from the same sample, sequenced in a study of T-cell memory formation after mild COVID-19. TCRdb independently ran MiXCR on the 5' RACE reads; one entry per CDR3 protein. The table has approximately 490,000 distinct CDR3 sequences, about a fifth seen once. The specimen sequenced was PBMCs or a T cell subset sorted from them (not recorded which). Every receptor here comes from an adult woman who had mild COVID-19 (a few samples of this study predate the infection). Cell type and time point are not known.

The chain employs TRBV5-4 and TRBJ2-1; the D call may be TRBD1 or TRBD2 (6 bases each). V shed 0 bases and J shed 7 bases, with 20 bases lying between them. The CDR3 consists of 17 residues. From germline, CDR1 is SGHNT and CDR2 YYREEE (reference sequence). The CDR3 nucleotides are TGTGCCAGCAGCTTGGACAGGGCTGCGGCGCGGGGTAATGAGCAGTTCTTC. It specifies CASSLDRAAARGNEQFF.

CDR3 amino acids: CAISAFGNEKLFF. The CDR3 DNA sequence: TGTGCCATCAGTGCCTTTGGGAATGAAAAACTGTTTTTT. The genes are TRBV10-3 and TRBJ1-4; D uncertain. CDR1 is ENHRY and CDR2 is SYGVKD in the germline V gene. V was trimmed by 4 bases and J by 5 bases, leaving 8 bases between them. This CDR3 has 13 amino acids.

The J gene is TRBJ2-1, the V gene TRBV7-6, with a weak D call TRBD2 (7 bases). This CDR3 comprises 19 residues. Looked up from germline, CDR1 is SGHVS and CDR2 is FNYEAQ. V lost 2 bases, J lost 0 bases, and 20 bases lay in between. In nucleotides, the CDR3 is TGTGCCAGCAGCTTACAGTTGCGGGGGCGACTGAGCTCCTACAATGAGCAGTTCTTC. Its translation is CASSLQLRGRLSSYNEQFF.

This clonotype was seen a handful of times. The chain combines TRBV5-1 with TRBJ2-6; the D gene could be TRBD1 or TRBD2 (5 bases each). CDR1 is SGHRS and CDR2 is YFSETQ in the germline V gene. The CDR3 is 17 residues long. V dropped 0 bases and J dropped 0 bases, with 10 bases sitting between them. The CDR3 is CASSLGTGPSGANVLTF. The CDR3 DNA follows: TGCGCCAGCAGCTTGGGCACGGGGCCCTCTGGGGCCAACGTCCTGACTTTC.

The sample holds a few counts of this clonotype. The genes are TRBV12-3 or TRBV12-4 and TRBJ1-5, with D possibly being TRBD1 (6 bases). The CDR3 totals 22 residues. Trimming shortened V by 3 bases and J by 2 bases, and 32 bases separated the two germline ends. The CDR3 sequence: CASSFMGPGRGAAGFRNQPQHF. CDR3 sequence (DNA): TGTGCCAGCAGTTTTATGGGCCCGGGGAGGGGGGCCGCGGGGTTCCGCAATCAGCCCCAGCATTTT.

The V gene is TRBV4-1, the J gene TRBJ2-1; TRBD2 matches at 14 bases. V trimming: 0 bases; J trimming: 10 bases; junction bases outside the gene matches: 5. CDR1 MGHRA and CDR2 YSYEKL come from the germline V gene. CDR3 length: 16 amino acids. The CDR3: CASSQETSGGAWEQFF. For the CDR3, the DNA is TGCGCCAGCAGCCAAGAGACTAGCGGGGGGGCCTGGGAGCAGTTCTTC.

The V and J genes are TRBV12-3 or TRBV12-4 and TRBJ2-3, with 8 bases matching TRBD2. With 5 bases clipped from V and 0 bases from J, the junction kept 4 bases outside the gene matches. This CDR3 comprises 15 residues. The CDR3 DNA reads TGTGCCAGCAGTCCCGTAGCGGGAAGCACAGATACGCAGTATTTT. Protein: CASSPVAGSTDTQYF.

This clonotype was observed a handful of times. The genes are TRBV11-2 and TRBJ1-3; D unclear. The CDR3 length is 14 residues. The germline V and J ends were trimmed by 3 bases and 0 bases, with 6 bases remaining between them. Germline V gene data show CDR1 as SGHAT and CDR2 as FQNNGV. Written as DNA, the CDR3 is TGTGCCAGCAGCTTGGCAGGCTCTGGAAACACCATATATTTT. Residues: CASSLAGSGNTIYF.

This clonotype has only a few counts. The J gene is TRBJ2-2, the V gene TRBV14; the match to TRBD2 covers 10 bases. This CDR3 is 17 amino acids long. Germline lookup yields CDR1 SGHDN and CDR2 FVKESK. After removal of 3 bases from V and 4 bases from J, the junction contained 8 bases not matched to a gene. This CDR3 reads CASSHFSGREGTGELFF. The DNA of the CDR3 is TGTGCCAGCAGCCATTTCAGCGGGAGGGAAGGCACCGGGGAGCTGTTTTTT.

V and J are TRBV7-2 and TRBJ2-1; perhaps TRBD2 as D (6 bases). Germline CDR1 SGHTA, CDR2 FQGNSA. Trimming took off 5 bases at V and 2 bases at J, with 13 bases between the two ends. The CDR3 consists of 15 residues. CDR3 sequence reads: CASSQIAATYNEQFF. The CDR3 DNA reads TGTGCCAGCAGCCAGATAGCGGCCACCTACAATGAGCAGTTCTTC. Together with reference TRBV7-2 and TRBJ2-1, the CDR3 gives the full variable domain: GAGVSQSPSNKVTEKGKDVELRCDPISGHTALYWYRQSLGQGLEFLIYFQGNSAPDKSGLPSDRFSAERTGGSVSTLTIQRTQQEDSAVYLCASSQIAATYNEQFFGPGTRLTVL.

The J gene is TRBJ2-7, the V gene TRBV12-3 or TRBV12-4, with D unresolved. This CDR3 has 14 residues. Trimming stripped 2 bases from V and 5 bases from J, with 13 bases between. The CDR3 protein is CASSLLPPPNEQYF. The CDR3 coding sequence is TGTGCCAGCAGTTTACTCCCGCCCCCCAACGAGCAGTACTTC.

The chain combines TRBV10-3 with TRBJ2-5; D remains ambiguous. Trimming stripped 0 bases from V and 3 bases from J, with 8 bases between. CDR1 is ENHRY and CDR2 is SYGVKD in the germline V gene. The CDR3 contains 14 residues. CDR3 nucleotides: TGTGCCATCAGTGAGTCTCTAGGAAAAGAGACCCAGTACTTC. Its protein is CAISESLGKETQYF.

The gene calls are TRBV10-3 and TRBJ2-7; D is unresolved. Germline assignment: CDR1 ENHRY and CDR2 SYGVKD. V was pared by 0 bases and J by 0 bases, with 3 bases between. The CDR3 has 13 amino acids. CDR3 region: CAISESGSYEQYF. The CDR3 nucleotides read TGTGCCATCAGTGAGTCGGGCTCCTACGAGCAGTACTTC.

The rearrangement joins TRBV18 to TRBJ2-7, with TRBD2 matching 11 bases. The CDR3 is 16 amino acids. Germline values: CDR1 KGHSH, CDR2 LQKENI. The trim removed 6 bases at V and 5 bases at J, leaving 12 bases unmatched. CDR3 sequence: CASSIPTSGGADEQYF. CDR3 nucleotides: TGTGCCAGCTCCATCCCCACTAGCGGGGGAGCAGACGAGCAGTACTTC.

The chain has TRBV5-1 and TRBJ2-7; 9 nucleotides align to TRBD1. From germline, CDR1 is SGHRS and CDR2 YFSETQ. CDR3 length equals 16 residues. The trim removed 1 base at V and 6 bases at J, leaving 11 bases unmatched. In nucleotides, the CDR3 is TGCGCCAGCAGCTTGCGTAGGGACAGGGAAAGGGGCGAGCAGTACTTC. Translating it yields CASSLRRDRERGEQYF. Full variable domain (missing parts from reference TRBV5-1 and TRBJ2-7): KAGVTQTPRYLIKTRGQQVTLSCSPISGHRSVSWYQQTPGQGLQFLFEYFSETQRNKGNFPGRFSGRQFSNSRSEMNVSTLELGDSALYLCASSLRRDRERGEQYFGPGTRLTVT.

There are a few counts of this clonotype. CDR3 sequence (DNA): TGTGCCAGCAGTAGACCGGACTCCCTTGGGGATGGCTACACCTTC. It codes for CASSRPDSLGDGYTF. V is TRBV12-3 or TRBV12-4 and J is TRBJ1-2, with D unclear. Trimming removed 5 bases from V and 6 bases from J, with 19 bases in between. The CDR3 runs 15 residues.

This clonotype came up a few times. This chain connects TRBV24-1 to TRBJ2-1; 8 nucleotides agree with TRBD1. V dropped 4 bases and J dropped 7; count of bases not matched to a gene: 11. Germline values: CDR1 KGHDR, CDR2 SFDVKD. The CDR3 is 16 amino acids. Written as DNA, the CDR3 is TGTGCCACCAGTGAAAGAGGGACAGGAGGCTTGAATGAGCAGTTCTTC. As protein: CATSERGTGGLNEQFF.

This clonotype was seen more than once but under ten times. The gene calls are TRBV7-9 and TRBJ1-5; weak D call: TRBD1 (6 bases). Germline V lookup: CDR1 SEHNR, CDR2 FQNEAQ (reference sequence). There are 16 residues in the CDR3. V shed 3 bases and J shed 3 bases, with 15 bases lying between them. The CDR3 DNA reads TGTGCCAGCAGCTTCGGGCAGGGGCGGCCCAATCAGCCCCAGCATTTT. Translating it yields CASSFGQGRPNQPQHF.

The chain employs TRBV9 and TRBJ2-5; 7 bases align to TRBD2. CDR1 SGDLS and CDR2 YYNGEE come from the germline V gene. V was pared by 1 base and J by 1 base, with 4 bases of the junction left unmatched. The CDR3 covers 15 residues. CDR3 region: CASSVSSGVQETQYF. The CDR3 coding sequence is TGTGCCAGCAGCGTATCCAGCGGGGTCCAAGAGACCCAGTACTTC. Full variable domain (remainder filled in from reference TRBV9 and TRBJ2-5): DSGVTQTPKHLITATGQRVTLRCSPRSGDLSVYWYQQSLDQGLQFLIQYYNGEERAKGNILERFSAQQFPDLHSELNLSSLELGDSALYFCASSVSSGVQETQYFGPGTRLLVL.

This clonotype was picked up one time. V gene TRBV7-2 combines with J gene TRBJ1-6, with D perhaps matching TRBD1 (5 bases). Trimming pared 4 bases from V and 11 bases from J, leaving 12 bases between. CDR3 length: 13 residues. Germline V gene data show CDR1 as SGHTA and CDR2 as FQGNSA. CDR3 nucleotide sequence: TGTGCCAGCAGCTCCGGGACCCCGACACCCCTCCACTTT. As protein: CASSSGTPTPLHF.

This clonotype has only one observation. The chain employs TRBV2 and TRBJ2-2; a possible D gene is TRBD1 (6 bases). CDR3 length: 14 amino acids. Deletions cut 6 bases from V and 6 bases from J, with 14 bases between. Germline V gene lookup returns CDR1 SNHLY and CDR2 FYNNEI. The CDR3 DNA is TGTGCCAGCAGGAGGGGGATCGGGTCCGGGGAGCTGTTTTTT. It codes for CASRRGIGSGELFF.

This sequence joins TRBV12-3 or TRBV12-4 and TRBJ2-1; perhaps TRBD1 as D (6 bases). There are 14 residues in the CDR3. The ends were cut back, 6 bases at V and 7 bases at J, with 16 bases in the middle. The CDR3 spells CASSHFTGSNEQFF. As DNA, the CDR3 is TGTGCCAGCAGCCACTTTACAGGGAGTAATGAGCAGTTCTTC.